In this sample, the clone carrying this T cell receptor (beta chain) turned up once. Assay used: immunoSEQ multiplex PCR; TCRdb lists only in-frame clones, some missing. This sample yields about 38,000 clones, of which approximately 78% are seen a single time; less than 9.5% belongs to the top ten. Time point given: baseline, week 1 (first vaccination visit). Described treatment: pre-vaccination baseline after standard-of-care therapy. The CDR3 runs 14 residues. Trimming stripped 2 bases from V and 5 bases from J, with 12 bases between. The germline V gene has CDR1 KGHSH and CDR2 LQKENI. The entry originates in a study of a mutant IDH1 vaccine in newly diagnosed glioma. Study-level background: Treated individuals were approximately 60% male and roughly 38% female, averaging about 42 years of age.

The V gene is TRBV18, the J gene TRBJ2-5, with D perhaps matching TRBD2 (5 bases). The sequence was collected from a man aged 35 to 55 with glioma. Some clones in this sample may be carry-over from other donors' samples. The material was PBMCs, obtained from a glioma patient treated with radiotherapy, temozolomide or both. For the CDR3, the DNA is TGTGCCAGCTCACCAGCATCTAGCACGGAGACCCAGTACTTC. Translating it yields CASSPASSTETQYF.